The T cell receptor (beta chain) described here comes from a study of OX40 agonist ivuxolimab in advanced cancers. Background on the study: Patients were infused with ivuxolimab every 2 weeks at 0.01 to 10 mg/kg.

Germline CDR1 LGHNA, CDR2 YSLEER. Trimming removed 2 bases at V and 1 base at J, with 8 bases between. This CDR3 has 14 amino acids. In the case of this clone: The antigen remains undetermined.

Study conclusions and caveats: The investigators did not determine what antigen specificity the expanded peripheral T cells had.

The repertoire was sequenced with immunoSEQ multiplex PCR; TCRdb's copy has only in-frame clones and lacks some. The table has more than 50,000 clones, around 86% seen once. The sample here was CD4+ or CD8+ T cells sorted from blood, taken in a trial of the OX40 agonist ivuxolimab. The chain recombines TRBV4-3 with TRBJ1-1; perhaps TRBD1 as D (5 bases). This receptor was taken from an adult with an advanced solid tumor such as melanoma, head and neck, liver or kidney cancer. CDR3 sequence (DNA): TGCGCCAGCAGCCAATCTACAGGGAACACTGAAGCTTTCTTT. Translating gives CASSQSTGNTEAFF.